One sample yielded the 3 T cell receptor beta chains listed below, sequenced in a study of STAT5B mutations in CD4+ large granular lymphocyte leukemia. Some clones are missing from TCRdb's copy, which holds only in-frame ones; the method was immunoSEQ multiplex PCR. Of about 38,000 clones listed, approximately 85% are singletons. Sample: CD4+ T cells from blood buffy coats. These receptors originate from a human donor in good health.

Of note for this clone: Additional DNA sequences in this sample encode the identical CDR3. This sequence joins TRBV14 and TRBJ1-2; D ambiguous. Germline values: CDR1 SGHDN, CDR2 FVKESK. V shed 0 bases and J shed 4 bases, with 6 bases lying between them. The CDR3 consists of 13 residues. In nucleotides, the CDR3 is TGTGCCAGCAGCCAAGATTACAGCTATGGCTACACCTTC. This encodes CASSQDYSYGYTF.

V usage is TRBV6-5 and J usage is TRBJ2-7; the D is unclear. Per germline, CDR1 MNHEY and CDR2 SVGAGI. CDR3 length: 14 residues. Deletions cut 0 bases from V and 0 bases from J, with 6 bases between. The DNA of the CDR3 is TGTGCCAGCAGTTACTCGAATCCCTCCTACGAGCAGTACTTC. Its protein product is CASSYSNPSYEQYF.

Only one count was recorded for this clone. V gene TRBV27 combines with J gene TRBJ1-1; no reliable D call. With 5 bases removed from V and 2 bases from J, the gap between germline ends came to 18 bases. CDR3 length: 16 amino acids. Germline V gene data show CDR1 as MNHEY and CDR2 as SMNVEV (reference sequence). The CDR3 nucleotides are TGTGCCAGCAGTCCAAGAGAAGGGCGGGCCAACACTGAAGCTTTCTTT. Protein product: CASSPREGRANTEAFF.